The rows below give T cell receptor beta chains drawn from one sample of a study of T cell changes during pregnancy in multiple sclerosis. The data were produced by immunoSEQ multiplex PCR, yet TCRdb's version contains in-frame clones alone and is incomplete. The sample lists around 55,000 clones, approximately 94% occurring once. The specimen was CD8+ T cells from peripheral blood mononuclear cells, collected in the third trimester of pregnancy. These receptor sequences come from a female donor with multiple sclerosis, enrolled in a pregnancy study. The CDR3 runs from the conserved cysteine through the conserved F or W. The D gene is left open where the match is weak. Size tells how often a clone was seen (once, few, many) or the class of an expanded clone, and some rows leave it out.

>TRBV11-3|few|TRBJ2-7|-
CASSRQGNYEQYF
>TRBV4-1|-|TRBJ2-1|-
CASSQVTEYNEQFF
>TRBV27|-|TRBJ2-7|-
CASSLGGSSYEQYF
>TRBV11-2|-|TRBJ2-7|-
CASRGGLYEQYF
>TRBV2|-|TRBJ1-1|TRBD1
CASSLRGRWTEAFF
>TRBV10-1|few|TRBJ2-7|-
CANDRRLWTKTTYEQYF
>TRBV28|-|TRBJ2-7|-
CASSLPSIQLEQERHYHYEQYF
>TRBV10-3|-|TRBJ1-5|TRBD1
CAISETDRDNQPQHF
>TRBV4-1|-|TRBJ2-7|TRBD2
CASSQTGLAGGGEQYF
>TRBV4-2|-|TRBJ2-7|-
CASSQADPQYEQYF
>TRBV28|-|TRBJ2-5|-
CASCHTGTETQYF
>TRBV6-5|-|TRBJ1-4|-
CASSSGGTNEKLFF
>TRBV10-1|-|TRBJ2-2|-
CASSERPTGELFF
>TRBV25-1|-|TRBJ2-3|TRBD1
CASSSTGGLTDTQYF
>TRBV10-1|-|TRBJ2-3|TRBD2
CASSASGRADHTQYF
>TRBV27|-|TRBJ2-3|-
CASSLSGWGTDTQYF
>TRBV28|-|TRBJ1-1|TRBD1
CASSFSDGTGAFF
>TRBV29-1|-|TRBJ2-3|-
CSTLGSLLSTDTQYF
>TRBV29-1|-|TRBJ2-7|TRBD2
CSVEPGGSYEQYF
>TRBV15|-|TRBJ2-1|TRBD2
CATNSGRAITYNEQFF
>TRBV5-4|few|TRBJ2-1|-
CASSLGGNEQFF
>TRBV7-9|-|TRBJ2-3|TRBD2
CASISSGTSDSTDTQYF
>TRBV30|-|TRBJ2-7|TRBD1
CAWSVTGGTYEQYF
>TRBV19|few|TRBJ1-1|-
CASSTYLGDTEAFF
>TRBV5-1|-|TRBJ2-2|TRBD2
CASSWGLADYPNTGELFF
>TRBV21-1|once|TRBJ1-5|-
CASSKRHPKGEGNQPQHF
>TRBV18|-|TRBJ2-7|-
CASSPPPDYEQYF
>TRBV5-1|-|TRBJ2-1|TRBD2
CASSYGLAGINNEQFF
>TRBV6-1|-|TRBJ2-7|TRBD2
CASSESTLAGVSYEQYF
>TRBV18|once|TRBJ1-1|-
CASSPAGEAFF
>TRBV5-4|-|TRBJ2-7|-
CASSVGHSEQYF